The 32 T cell receptor beta chains given below trace back to one sample, sequenced in a study of T cells in Graves' hyperthyroidism and ophthalmopathy. RNA transcripts served as the template for amplifying TCR beta CDR3 regions. TCR CDR3 underwent first-round RT-PCR with the HTBI primer set. Each CDR3 protein is one row after TCRdb ran MiXCR on the multiplex PCR reads. The sample has 300,000 to 450,000 distinct CDR3 sequences, around 20% seen once. Sequenced material: blood. The receptors shown here come from a young man with Graves' ophthalmopathy.

This clonotype was recorded many times. The chain employs TRBV18 and TRBJ1-1, with 7 positions matching TRBD1. Germline V lookup: CDR1 KGHSH, CDR2 LQKENI. Trimming at V came to 3 bases and at J to 4 bases, leaving 5 bases not matched to a gene. This CDR3 is built from 14 residues. CDR3 protein: CASSPGQDSTEAFF. The CDR3 DNA follows: TGTGCCAGCTCACCCGGACAGGATAGCACTGAAGCTTTCTTT. The entire variable domain, with the rest obtained from reference TRBV18 and TRBJ1-1, is as follows: NAGVMQNPRHLVRRRGQEARLRCSPMKGHSHVYWYRQLPEEGLKFMVYLQKENIIDESGMPKERFSAEFPKEGPSILRIQQVVRGDSAAYFCASSPGQDSTEAFFGQGTRLTVV.

A few counts support this clonotype. V gene TRBV2 combines with J gene TRBJ2-3, with 10 bases matching TRBD2. The J segment lost 2 bases and the V segment lost 4 bases, leaving 9 bases of the junction unmatched. The CDR3 runs to 17 residues. Germline V gene sequence: CDR1 SNHLY, CDR2 FYNNEI. The CDR3 here is CASSVSPAGGPTDTQYF. The DNA of the CDR3 is TGTGCCAGCAGTGTCTCCCCAGCGGGAGGGCCCACAGATACGCAGTATTTT.

This clonotype was counted ten times or more. The genes are TRBV6-2 or TRBV6-3 and TRBJ2-3; TRBD2 agrees at 7 bases. The CDR3 extends over 16 amino acids. Germline CDR1 is MNHEY and CDR2 is SVGEGT. Trimming took 2 bases from V and 3 from J; bases not matched to a gene: 8. The CDR3 DNA sequence: TGTGCCAGCAGTTACGAAGCGGGGAGACAGACAGATACGCAGTATTTT. As protein: CASSYEAGRQTDTQYF.

This clonotype has only a few counts. The chain recombines TRBV7-3 with TRBJ2-2; D might be TRBD1 (6 bases). The CDR3 is made up of 15 amino acids. Germline V CDR1 and CDR2: SGHTA, FQGTGA. The V and J ends lost 0 bases and 7 bases respectively, with 12 bases between them. CDR3 sequence: CASSLTSQGIGELFF. The CDR3, as DNA: TGTGCCAGCAGCTTAACGTCACAGGGAATCGGGGAGCTGTTTTTT.

As to this clonotype: The junction differs from germline at one of its ends, possibly a read error. The V and J genes are TRBV9 and TRBJ1-1; D uncertain. This CDR3 comprises 19 residues. Germline assignment: CDR1 SGDLS and CDR2 YYNGEE. The CDR3 DNA reads as TGTGCCAGCAGCTCCGAAGGCAGCCCTTTGCCGTCTGAAAACACTGAAGCTTCCTTT. Translation gives CASSSEGSPLPSENTEASF.

The table lists this clonotype with many counts. One end of the junction varies from germline; a read error may be responsible. The CDR3 spells CASSLGGPSTDTQYF. The DNA of the CDR3 is TGTGCCAGCAGCTTAGGGGGACCCAGCACAGATACGCAGTATTTT. The chain links TRBV5-1 to TRBJ2-3, with TRBD1 as a possible D gene (6 bases). The CDR3 sequence is 15 residues long. Germline V gene lookup returns CDR1 SGHRS and CDR2 YFSETQ.

This clonotype was observed many times. The J gene is TRBJ2-1, the V gene TRBV12-3 or TRBV12-4; 11 bases fit TRBD1. Unmatched junction bases numbered 12, after V lost 8 bases and J lost 6 bases. The length of the CDR3 is 16 residues. CDR3 amino acids: CASLPGQGDIPNEQFF. CDR3 bases: TGTGCCAGCCTCCCGGGACAGGGGGACATTCCCAATGAGCAGTTCTTC.

This clonotype was seen repeatedly, ten times or more. The chain employs TRBV5-5 and TRBJ1-1, with D hard to call. CDR1 SGHKS and CDR2 YYEKEE come from the germline V gene (reference sequence). CDR3 size: 14 residues. With 0 bases removed from V and 0 bases from J, the gap between germline ends came to 6 bases. CDR3: CASSLERMNTEAFF. The CDR3 DNA is TGTGCCAGCAGCTTGGAGAGAATGAACACTGAAGCTTTCTTT. The complete variable domain, with remaining parts taken from reference TRBV5-5 and TRBJ1-1, reads DAGVTQSPTHLIKTRGQQVTLRCSPISGHKSVSWYQQVLGQGPQFIFQYYEKEERGRGNFPDRFSARQFPNYSSELNVNALLLGDSALYLCASSLERMNTEAFFGQGTRLTVV.

The chain carries TRBV7-3 and TRBJ2-1; 7 bases align to TRBD2. Looked up from germline, CDR1 is SGHTA and CDR2 is FQGTGA. The CDR3 contains 13 residues. Trimming took 6 bases from V and 5 from J; bases not matched to a gene: 4. CDR3 region: CASSRDYNNEQFF. The CDR3, as DNA: TGTGCCAGCAGTCGGGACTATAACAATGAGCAGTTCTTC. Full variable domain (missing parts from reference TRBV7-3 and TRBJ2-1): GAGVSQTPSNKVTEKGKYVELRCDPISGHTALYWYRQSLGQGPEFLIYFQGTGAADDSGLPNDRFFAVRPEGSVSTLKIQRTERGDSAVYLCASSRDYNNEQFFGPGTRLTVL.

This clonotype was counted ten times or more. The V and J genes are TRBV6-1 and TRBJ1-6, with 11 bases identical to TRBD1. CDR3 size: 15 residues. Trimming removed 6 bases from V and 9 bases from J; junction bases left unmatched: 7. Germline-derived CDR1 and CDR2 are MNHNS and SASEGT. This CDR3 is CASSKGQGGGSPLHF. The CDR3 DNA reads TGTGCCAGCAGCAAGGGACAGGGGGGTGGTTCACCCCTCCACTTT.

The CDR3 here is CSARLPGGTHQPQHF. In nucleotides, the CDR3 is TGCAGTGCTAGACTTCCCGGGGGGACCCATCAGCCCCAGCATTTT. The V call is TRBV20-1, the J call TRBJ1-5; TRBD1 is a possible D gene (5 bases). Germline V gives CDR1 DFQATT, CDR2 SNEGSKA (reference sequence). The CDR3 length is 15 residues. Trimming took off 2 bases at V and 5 bases at J, with 16 bases between the two ends.

V usage is TRBV4-2 and J usage is TRBJ2-5; 13 bases fit TRBD2. The CDR3 runs 16 residues. Germline CDR1 LGHNA, CDR2 YNFKEQ. Trimming took 4 bases from V and 0 from J; bases not matched to a gene: 2. The CDR3: CASSPLAGGYQETQYF. Written as DNA, the CDR3 is TGTGCCAGCAGCCCACTAGCGGGAGGGTACCAAGAGACCCAGTACTTC.

This clonotype was seen only once. The chain employs TRBV6-5 and TRBJ2-2; TRBD2 matches 12 bases. This CDR3 comprises 20 residues. The V segment lost 0 bases and the J segment 0 bases; nucleotides outside the gene matches: 8. Germline lookup yields CDR1 MNHEY and CDR2 SVGAGI. The CDR3 region is CASSYSSSTSGGPNTGELFF. CDR3 DNA: TGTGCCAGCAGTTACTCGTCTTCCACTAGCGGGGGGCCGAACACCGGGGAGCTGTTTTTT.

This clonotype occurred many times. The rearrangement joins TRBV12-3 or TRBV12-4 to TRBJ1-3, with D tentatively TRBD1 (6 bases). The CDR3 contains 14 residues. The germline V and J ends were trimmed by 3 bases and 4 bases, with 10 bases remaining between them. The CDR3 loop is CASSFGGPGNTIYF. The DNA of the CDR3 is TGTGCCAGCAGTTTCGGGGGGCCGGGAAACACCATATATTTT.

There are many counts of this clonotype. The chain is built from TRBV7-6 and TRBJ2-3; a possible D gene is TRBD1 (6 bases). The germline CDR1 and CDR2 sequences are SGHVS and FNYEAQ. V lost 3 bases, J lost 0 bases, and 13 bases lay in between. The CDR3 runs to 16 residues. The CDR3 loop is CASSLSGTPSTDTQYF. In DNA form, the CDR3 reads TGTGCCAGCAGCTTGTCCGGGACACCTAGCACAGATACGCAGTATTTT.

This chain links TRBV5-4 with TRBJ1-6, with 8 bases fitting TRBD1. The length of the CDR3 is 17 residues. V lost 3 bases and J lost 16; bases outside the gene matches: 21. Germline CDR1 reads SGHNT; CDR2 reads YYREEE (reference sequence). The CDR3 reads CASSSRGVTGTGHNLHF. In DNA, the CDR3 is TGTGCCAGCAGCTCGAGGGGAGTGACCGGGACAGGACACAATCTCCACTTT.

This clonotype was detected many times. The rearrangement joins TRBV6-2 or TRBV6-3 to TRBJ1-1; TRBD1 agrees at 10 bases. This CDR3 is built from 16 residues. With V trimmed by 4 bases and J by 6 bases, 11 bases remained unmatched. Germline lookup yields CDR1 MNHEY and CDR2 SVGEGT. CDR3 in DNA: TGTGCCAGCAGTTCAAGGAGACAGGGGGCTGGCGCTGAAGCTTTCTTT. Amino acids: CASSSRRQGAGAEAFF.

In nucleotides, the CDR3 is TGCAGCGTTGAGAATGGCAGGGATATAGAGACCCAGTACTTC. Translating it yields CSVENGRDIETQYF. The J gene is TRBJ2-5, the V gene TRBV29-1, with D maybe TRBD1 (5 bases). The germline CDR1 and CDR2 sequences are SQVTM and ANQGSEA. Trimming cost V 3 bases and J 4 bases, with 15 bases left between them. The CDR3 spans 14 residues. The full variable domain, its missing parts supplied by reference TRBV29-1 and TRBJ2-5, is SAVISQKPSRDICQRGTSLTIQCQVDSQVTMMFWYRQQPGQSLTLIATANQGSEATYESGFVIDKFPISRPNLTFSTLTVSNMSPEDSSIYLCSVENGRDIETQYFGPGTRLLVL.

This clonotype was picked up many times. The rearrangement links TRBV3-1 to TRBJ2-7; weak D call: TRBD2 (5 bases). Trimming left V 4 bases short and J 0 bases short, with 19 bases between. The CDR3 has 17 residues. CDR1 is LGHDT, CDR2 YNNKEL, per germline (reference sequence). CDR3 region: CASSPRVGSGSSYEQYF. The CDR3 nucleotides read TGTGCCAGCAGCCCCCGCGTGGGGAGCGGAAGCTCCTACGAGCAGTACTTC.

This clonotype was detected only a few times. The chain links TRBV5-8 to TRBJ2-4, with TRBD1 matching 7 bases. The CDR3 runs 17 residues. CDR1 and CDR2 (germline): SGHTS, YDEGEE. V dropped 4 bases and J dropped 0; count of bases not matched to a gene: 10. CDR3 nucleotides: TGTGCCAGCAGCCCTGGACAGGACTTTCTAGCCAAAAACATTCAGTACTTC. Protein sequence: CASSPGQDFLAKNIQYF.

This clonotype was recorded a few times. The chain has TRBV20-1 and TRBJ1-4; D unclear. CDR3 length equals 12 residues. CDR1 and CDR2 from the germline V gene are DFQATT and SNEGSKA (reference sequence). Trimming cost V 0 bases and J 5 bases, with 4 bases left between them. CDR3: CSAREGNEKLFF. The DNA for the CDR3 is TGCAGTGCTAGAGAGGGGAATGAAAAACTGTTTTTT.

The chain couples TRBV4-2 to TRBJ1-1; D is uncertain. The CDR3 contains 14 residues. Trimming removed 0 bases from V and 2 bases from J, with 7 bases in between. Germline loops: CDR1 LGHNA, CDR2 YNFKEQ. The CDR3 coding sequence is TGTGCCAGCAGCCAAGAAAGTTATAACACTGAAGCTTTCTTT. This gives the protein CASSQESYNTEAFF.

This clonotype was counted ten times or more. V gene TRBV12-3 or TRBV12-4 combines with J gene TRBJ1-6; a weak D match, TRBD1 (6 bases). The CDR3 consists of 14 residues. V was cut by 1 base and J by 7 bases, with 8 bases left in between. The CDR3 loop reads CASSLGRGNSPLHF. CDR3 bases: TGTGCCAGCAGTTTAGGGAGGGGGAATTCACCCCTCCACTTT.

This clonotype showed up just a few times. The J gene is TRBJ2-1, the V gene TRBV7-9, with 8 bases lining up with TRBD2. The CDR3 runs 15 residues. The V gene's germline CDR1 is SEHNR and CDR2 FQNEAQ (reference sequence). V trimming: 7 bases; J trimming: 5 bases; junction bases outside the gene matches: 10. Written as DNA, the CDR3 is TGTGCCAGCATCCCTTGGTCAGCGGGAGACAATGAGCAGTTCTTC. Its translation: CASIPWSAGDNEQFF. The entire variable domain, with the rest obtained from reference TRBV7-9 and TRBJ2-1, is as follows: DTGVSQNPRHKITKRGQNVTFRCDPISEHNRLYWYRQTLGQGPEFLTYFQNEAQLEKSRLLSDRFSAERPKGSFSTLEIQRTEQGDSAMYLCASIPWSAGDNEQFFGPGTRLTVL.

The V and J genes are TRBV3-1 and TRBJ1-2; 10 nucleotides align to TRBD1. The CDR3 has 15 residues. CDR1 is LGHDT and CDR2 is YNNKEL in the germline V gene (reference sequence). V dropped 4 bases and J dropped 4; count of bases not matched to a gene: 6. Written as DNA, the CDR3 is TGTGCCAGCAGCCTCCGGGACAGGGGTACCTATGGCTACACCTTC. Its translation is CASSLRDRGTYGYTF.

The CDR3 spells CASSQGRTGVIGGYTF. The CDR3 bases are TGCGCCAGCAGCCAGGGAAGGACAGGGGTAATTGGTGGCTACACCTTC. This chain links TRBV4-1 with TRBJ1-2, with TRBD1 matching over 9 bases. J gave up 7 bases and V 3 bases, and 12 bases lay outside the gene matches. Looked up from germline, CDR1 is MGHRA and CDR2 is YSYEKL. The CDR3 is 16 residues long.

V usage is TRBV20-1 and J usage is TRBJ2-7, with a tentative D call TRBD1 (6 bases). The CDR3 has 14 residues. Germline-derived CDR1 and CDR2 are DFQATT and SNEGSKA (reference sequence). Trimming left V 3 bases short and J 6 bases short, with 18 bases between. As DNA, the CDR3 is TGCAGTGCTAGGGCGAGGTTGGGGGCGGGCGAGCAGTACTTC. This sequence encodes CSARARLGAGEQYF.

The table lists this clonotype with many counts. The rearrangement links TRBV2 to TRBJ1-4, with unresolved D. CDR3 length: 13 amino acids. Germline assignment: CDR1 SNHLY and CDR2 FYNNEI. The germline V and J ends were trimmed by 6 bases and 7 bases, with 12 bases remaining between them. This CDR3 is CASRQPGSEKLFF. The CDR3 DNA reads TGTGCCAGCAGACAACCGGGATCTGAAAAACTGTTTTTT.

This clonotype was detected ten times or more. The V call is TRBV18, the J call TRBJ1-1; D possibly corresponds to TRBD1 (5 bases). Germline V gene sequence: CDR1 KGHSH, CDR2 LQKENI. V lost 3 bases, J lost 8 bases, and 10 bases lay in between. The length of the CDR3 is 12 residues. In DNA form, the CDR3 reads TGTGCCAGCTCACCCCGGGCAGGGGAAGCTTTCTTT. Amino acids: CASSPRAGEAFF.

This clonotype was picked up many times. J is TRBJ2-7 and V is TRBV3-1; 7 bases are shared with TRBD2. The CDR3 consists of 14 residues. CDR1 is LGHDT, CDR2 YNNKEL, per germline (reference sequence). Trimming at V came to 4 bases and at J to 7 bases, leaving 10 bases not matched to a gene. The CDR3 DNA sequence: TGTGCCAGCAGCCCACTAGCGCAGTCGGGTGAGCAGTACTTC. Protein sequence: CASSPLAQSGEQYF.

The chain combines TRBV7-9 with TRBJ2-2; D perhaps matches TRBD1 (5 bases). The CDR3 loop spans 15 amino acids. Germline values: CDR1 SEHNR, CDR2 FQNEAQ (reference sequence). V lost 6 bases to trimming and J lost 1 base, with 12 bases between them. The CDR3 DNA sequence: TGTGCCAGCAGGCCCGTGCAGGGGAACACCGGGGAGCTGTTTTTT. Its protein product is CASRPVQGNTGELFF.

The chain couples TRBV5-6 to TRBJ1-2; a possible D gene is TRBD1 (6 bases). Trimming left V 0 bases short and J 2 bases short, with 11 bases between. There are 15 residues in the CDR3. Germline assignment: CDR1 SGHDT and CDR2 YYEEEE. This CDR3 reads CASSLVAGGNYGYTF. For the CDR3, the DNA is TGTGCCAGCAGCTTGGTCGCGGGGGGCAACTATGGCTACACCTTC.